Listed here are 5 T cell receptor beta chains from one sample, sequenced in a study of blood T cell repertoires in COVID-19. Generated by immunoSEQ multiplex PCR, the TCRdb table keeps only in-frame clones and is missing some. The table has fewer than 300,000 clones, approximately 87% seen once. Specimen: peripheral blood. The receptors shown here come from a woman between 65 and 79 years old with active or convalescent COVID-19.

The rearrangement links TRBV4-2 to TRBJ1-1, with 8 positions matching TRBD1. This CDR3 region has 15 residues. The germline V gene has CDR1 LGHNA and CDR2 YNFKEQ. The V gene end was trimmed by 4 bases and the J gene end by 4 bases; junction bases not matched to a gene: 8. The CDR3 region is CASSRTDRDGTEAFF. The DNA of the CDR3 is TGTGCCAGCAGCCGCACGGACAGGGACGGCACTGAAGCTTTCTTT.

The chain couples TRBV5-1 to TRBJ2-1; no firm D call. The CDR3 spans 14 residues. The V and J ends lost 4 bases and 0 bases respectively, with 8 bases between them. CDR1 and CDR2 (germline): SGHRS, YFSETQ. CDR3 in amino acids: CASSIMSSYNEQFF. The CDR3 DNA is TGCGCCAGCAGCATAATGAGCTCCTACAATGAGCAGTTCTTC.

The genes are TRBV5-1 and TRBJ2-5; the match to TRBD1 covers 9 bases. The CDR3 is 15 amino acids. Germline V gene lookup returns CDR1 SGHRS and CDR2 YFSETQ. V was pared by 6 bases and J by 0 bases, with 6 bases of the junction left unmatched. The CDR3 DNA reads as TGCGCCAGCATGGGGACAGGGACATACCAAGAGACCCAGTACTTC. Translation gives CASMGTGTYQETQYF. The whole variable domain, remainder taken from reference TRBV5-1 and TRBJ2-5, is KAGVTQTPRYLIKTRGQQVTLSCSPISGHRSVSWYQQTPGQGLQFLFEYFSETQRNKGNFPGRFSGRQFSNSRSEMNVSTLELGDSALYLCASMGTGTYQETQYFGPGTRLLVL.

CDR3 coding DNA: TGTGCCAGCAGCCCCCGGGGGGTCTTCACAGATACGCAGTATTTT. It is translated as CASSPRGVFTDTQYF. The rearrangement joins TRBV5-6 to TRBJ2-3; 7 bases map to TRBD2. Trimming removed 4 bases from V and 2 bases from J; junction bases left unmatched: 7. This CDR3 comprises 15 residues. Germline CDR1 and CDR2: SGHDT and YYEEEE.

This clone showed up just once. This chain joins TRBV7-2 and TRBJ1-4; weak D call: TRBD1 (6 bases). Looked up from germline, CDR1 is SGHTA and CDR2 is FQGNSA. CDR3 length equals 17 residues. Deletions cut 5 bases from V and 4 bases from J, with 20 bases between. CDR3 loop: CASSPLGGGYSNEKLFF. The DNA for the CDR3 is TGTGCCAGCAGCCCCCTGGGGGGGGGCTATAGTAATGAAAAACTGTTTTTT.